The 4 T cell receptor beta chains below were found in one sample sequenced in a study of spatial heterogeneity in lung cancer. As to time point: sample taken at primary tumor resection. A single record per CDR3 protein comes from TCRdb applying MiXCR to the 5' RACE reads. The profile shows some 80,000 distinct CDR3 sequences, approximately 8.1% of them singletons. Sample: PBMCs, taken at surgery. These receptors originate from a male donor with early-stage non-small cell lung cancer.

Ten or more counts support this clonotype. V gene TRBV25-1 combines with J gene TRBJ1-1; D is uncertain. Germline V gene sequence: CDR1 MGHDK, CDR2 SYGVNS. The length of the CDR3 is 19 residues. Trimming left V 5 bases short and J 3 bases short, with 28 bases between. CDR3 region: CASSPSRAGPMSRDTEAFF. The DNA for the CDR3 is TGTGCCAGCAGTCCATCCCGGGCTGGTCCAATGTCGAGAGACACTGAAGCTTTCTTT.

In its sample, this clonotype was seen many times. The chain recombines TRBV9 with TRBJ1-5; D might be TRBD1 (5 bases). The germline V gene encodes CDR1 SGDLS and CDR2 YYNGEE. The CDR3 has 15 residues. Trimming took 0 bases from V and 7 from J, leaving 14 bases between them. CDR3 in amino acids: CASSVGGQGRQPQHF. The CDR3 DNA is TGTGCCAGCAGCGTAGGAGGGCAGGGTAGACAGCCCCAGCATTTT.

This clonotype was counted ten times or more. The V call is TRBV29-1, the J call TRBJ2-2; D call uncertain. V shed 3 bases and J shed 6 bases, with 11 bases lying between them. CDR3 length: 13 amino acids. The germline gives CDR1 SQVTM, CDR2 ANQGSEA. CDR3 in DNA: TGCAGCGTTGACCTCGTAAGGGCCGGGGAGCTGTTTTTT. Its protein product is CSVDLVRAGELFF.

The rearrangement uses TRBV12-3 or TRBV12-4 and TRBJ2-1; no clear D. Trimming shortened V by 3 bases and J by 4 bases, and 7 bases separated the two germline ends. There are 13 residues in the CDR3. CDR3 protein: CASSFTSYNEQFF. DNA for the CDR3: TGTGCCAGCAGTTTCACGAGTTACAATGAGCAGTTCTTC.